This T cell receptor (beta chain) was obtained from a study of hypomethylating agent response in myelodysplastic syndrome (dated by TCRdb to about 2021). Background for the entire study: The hypomethylating agent given was azacitidine in about 70% of the 11 patients and decitabine in 3 of 11 patients. TET2 mutation was identified most frequently, being present in 5 of 11 patients. Of the myelodysplastic syndrome patients in the cohort, nine or ten were male and 2 were female. About six patients responded with complete response or hematologic improvement, and about five patients were non-responders. A mean patient age of roughly 72 +/- 6.3 years was recorded, and a diploid cytogenetic profile was observed most commonly. Response was defined as complete response or hematologic improvement, and patients meeting neither criterion were classed as non-responders. What the research found in general, with its limitations: No significant change in richness, rarefaction diversity or clonality was detected after hypomethylating agent treatment, either across all patients or within response groups. Novel clonotypes were found to emerge more often in responders, whereas more contracted clonotypes were observed in non-responders after treatment. Healthy control donors were not age-matched to MDS patients, which could have impacted the MDS versus healthy comparison. Possible recognition of novel MDS antigens by the shared GLIPH2 clusters was not confirmed, and experimental validation of that possible recognition is needed. Only roughly twelve patients were analyzed, making the cohort small.

T-cell subsets were not sorted, and bulk bone marrow was analyzed instead. Bone marrow from more than 9 myelodysplastic syndrome patients, collected before and after hypomethylating agent therapy, underwent immunosequencing of the TCR beta CDR3 regions. For longitudinal repertoire tracking, a baseline bone marrow plus two to three bone marrows at different post-treatment timepoints were contributed by each patient. Genomic DNA was extracted from whole bone marrow, and quality was checked by TapeStation, NanoDrop OneC and PicoGreen assays. The library relied on the immunoSEQ multiplex PCR assay. Survey resolution was used, with two replicates of about 200 ng each, totaling about 400 ng of DNA per sample. The hsTCRB kit detected rearranged TCRB sequences in genomic DNA using multiplex PCR primers targeting V and J genes. To amplify the CDR3 region, the first PCR ran for 31 cycles with the QIAGEN Multiplex PCR Kit. Sample barcodes and Illumina adapters were attached to each replicate during a second PCR lasting seven to eight cycles. Pooled libraries were quantified using a QuantStudio 6 and the KAPA library quantification kit. Approximately 16 pM of pooled libraries was sequenced on an Illumina MiSeq using 156-cycle single-end reads plus a 15-cycle index read. On the authors' methods: Of fewer than 200,000 unique clonotypes, roughly 1.6% were flagged by VDJdb annotation as previously reported viral-epitope-specific clonotypes. Raw reads were processed by the immunoSEQ Data Assistant and immunoSEQ Analyzer into normalized, annotated TCRB repertoires. BioAnalyzer and version 0.6.5 of the immunarch R package were the tools used for clonotype analysis. Every repertoire was downsampled to the clone count of the smallest repertoire before richness was estimated. Clonotypes were classified as expanded, contracted or novel by Fisher's exact tests, with novel defined as zero frequency before treatment. GLIPH2 clustered significantly changed CDR3 beta sequences using simulation_depth=1000 and kmer_min_depth=3, excluding CDR3s shorter than five residues. Held by TCRdb, this immuneACCESS table contains in-frame sequences only and omits some clones. Under half of the omission traces to an unresolved V gene where checked; the cause of the rest is unknown. V, J and clone size are taken as reported in that table, and D and trimming were inferred from the DNA itself. The sample contains about 4,400 clones, about four fifths of them found a single time. The ten largest account for about 18% of the sample.

Worth noting for this clone: Which antigen it targets is not known. It has no much larger one-base neighbor in the sample; base qualities were not kept.

The CDR3 holds 17 amino acids from the cysteine to the phenylalanine. The CDR3 DNA has 51 bases and is translated from base 1. From a lookup of the germline V gene, CDR1 and CDR2 are SGHRS and YFSETQ. Unmatched junction bases come to 8, with V trimmed by 4 bases and J by 5 bases. This TCR derives from a human donor with myelodysplastic syndrome. Sequenced here: bone marrow, sampled before or after starting hypomethylating agent treatment for myelodysplastic syndrome (not recorded which). The rearranged chain carries TRBV5-1 and TRBJ2-5, with 16 central nucleotides matching TRBD2. The DNA sequence reads TGCGCCAGCAGCGTAGGGACTAGCGGGAGGGCCTTGGAGACCCAGTACTTC. Its translation is CASSVGTSGRALETQYF.